The rows below give T cell receptor beta chains drawn from one sample of a study of cytomegalovirus exposure and HLA in healthy donors. Sequencing was performed with immunoSEQ multiplex PCR; in TCRdb, only in-frame clones are kept and a portion is missing. There are 250,000 or so clones in the sample; about 87% occur only once, and 2.6% lies in the top ten. The source material was PBMCs. These receptors all come from a man aged 18 to 30 in good health and CMV-seronegative. The CDR3 runs from the conserved cysteine through the conserved F or W. The D gene is left open where the match is weak. Clone size appears in some rows only: once, few, many, or a class for an expanded clone.

TRBV9,TRBD2,-,TRBJ2-1,CASSVEPAGGRNEQFF,TGTGCCAGCAGCGTAGAGCCGGCGGGGGGGCGGAATGAGCAGTTCTTC
TRBV4-3,-,-,TRBJ2-7,CASSQGGGYEQYF,TGCGCCAGCAGCCAAGGAGGGGGTTACGAGCAGTACTTC
TRBV7-9,-,-,TRBJ2-7,CASSSGLAPYEQYF,TGTGCCAGCAGCTCGGGGCTAGCGCCCTACGAGCAGTACTTC
TRBV11-2,TRBD2,-,TRBJ2-3,CASSLVAGADTQYF,TGTGCCAGCAGCTTAGTAGCGGGGGCGGATACGCAGTATTTT
TRBV7-9,TRBD1,-,TRBJ1-2,CASSFLDREELYGYTF,TGTGCCAGCAGCTTCTTAGACAGGGAAGAACTCTATGGCTACACCTTC
TRBV7-2,-,-,TRBJ2-1,CASSPDGLALDEQFF,TGTGCCAGCAGCCCCGACGGACTGGCATTAGATGAGCAGTTCTTC
TRBV10-3,TRBD1,-,TRBJ1-1,CAIGLTGEYTEAFF,TGTGCCATCGGTCTCACAGGGGAGTACACTGAAGCTTTCTTT
TRBV5-1,TRBD1,-,TRBJ2-7,CASSSGGSDEQYF,TGCGCCAGCAGCTCAGGGGGTTCGGACGAGCAGTACTTC
TRBV11-3,-,-,TRBJ1-2,CASSLDSGGVKSYTF,TGTGCCAGCAGCTTAGATTCAGGAGGGGTGAAAAGCTACACCTTC
TRBV19,-,few,TRBJ1-2,CASRTEGTFAYTF,TGTGCCAGTAGGACTGAGGGGACATTCGCCTACACCTTC
TRBV6-5,-,-,TRBJ1-1,CASRRPTVADTEAFF,TGTGCCAGCCGGCGTCCAACGGTGGCGGACACTGAAGCTTTCTTT
TRBV9,-,-,TRBJ1-6,CASSATPGVTLHF,TGTGCCAGCAGCGCGACGCCCGGGGTCACCCTCCACTTT
TRBV6-1,TRBD2,-,TRBJ2-1,CASSMGLAGEEQFF,TGTGCCAGCAGCATGGGACTAGCGGGAGAGGAGCAGTTCTTC
TRBV19,-,-,TRBJ1-3,CASNGGSYSGNTIYF,TGTGCCAGTAATGGGGGCAGCTACTCTGGAAACACCATATATTTT
TRBV5-1,TRBD2,-,TRBJ2-1,CASTLPKTSGGYRNEQFF,TGCGCCAGCACTTTGCCTAAGACTAGCGGGGGGTATCGCAATGAGCAGTTCTTC
TRBV6-6,TRBD2,-,TRBJ2-7,CASSKQRGGQYEQYF,TGTGCCAGCAGTAAACAGCGGGGGGGCCAGTACGAGCAGTACTTC
TRBV20-1,-,-,TRBJ2-3,CSARDSPNQYF,TGCAGTGCTAGAGACTCCCCTAACCAGTATTTT
TRBV5-1,TRBD1,-,TRBJ1-5,CASSAPDRGHRSNQPQHF,TGCGCCAGCAGCGCCCCGGACAGGGGGCATCGGAGCAATCAGCCCCAGCATTTT
TRBV27,-,-,TRBJ1-5,CASSRFAENQPQHF,TGTGCCAGCAGCAGATTCGCCGAAAATCAGCCCCAGCATTTT
TRBV2,TRBD2,-,TRBJ2-5,CASREPLAGGGETQYF,TGTGCCAGCAGAGAGCCACTAGCGGGGGGCGGGGAGACCCAGTACTTC
TRBV7-2,TRBD1,-,TRBJ1-1,CASSRRGVGTEAFF,TGTGCCAGCAGCCGCAGGGGGGTGGGCACTGAAGCTTTCTTT
TRBV13,TRBD1,-,TRBJ2-4,CASSSRTGIQYF,TGTGCCAGCAGCTCAAGGACAGGAATTCAGTACTTC
TRBV28,-,few,TRBJ1-2,CASRGARNVYGYTF,TGTGCCAGCAGGGGGGCGCGAAACGTCTATGGCTACACCTTC
TRBV6-1,TRBD1,once,TRBJ2-7,CASSEVPGGEQYF,TGTGCCAGCAGTGAAGTCCCAGGGGGCGAGCAGTACTTC
TRBV4-1,TRBD2,-,TRBJ2-7,CASSPIGEGSQYF,TGCGCCAGCAGCCCCATAGGGGAGGGGTCGCAGTACTTC
TRBV13,-,-,TRBJ2-7,CASSSRDSGYEQYF,TGTGCCAGCAGCTCTAGGGACTCCGGCTACGAGCAGTACTTC
TRBV6-6,-,once,TRBJ2-7,CASRGQGWGEQYF,TGTGCCAGCAGGGGACAAGGTTGGGGCGAGCAGTACTTC
TRBV2,TRBD2,-,TRBJ2-5,CASSETTLAGGHQETQYF,TGTGCCAGCAGTGAAACGACGTTGGCGGGAGGCCACCAAGAGACCCAGTACTTC
TRBV7-6,TRBD2,-,TRBJ2-3,CASRSGAGGRTDTQYF,TGTGCCAGCAGATCAGGGGCGGGGGGGAGGACAGATACGCAGTATTTT
TRBV2,TRBD2,-,TRBJ2-5,CASRTDRRLAGGEETQYF,TGTGCCAGCAGGACCGATCGGAGACTAGCGGGGGGGGAAGAGACCCAGTACTTC
TRBV7-9,-,-,TRBJ2-1,CASSLAGGAYNEQFF,TGTGCCAGCAGCTTAGCAGGGGGGGCCTACAATGAGCAGTTCTTC
TRBV11-2,TRBD1,-,TRBJ1-5,CASSLGQGGQPQHF,TGTGCCAGCAGCCTCGGCCAGGGGGGTCAGCCCCAGCATTTT
TRBV29-1,-,once,TRBJ2-1,CSVDRSSYNEQFF,TGCAGCGTTGATAGGAGTTCATACAATGAGCAGTTCTTC
TRBV6-1,-,-,TRBJ1-5,CASTGVRDQPQHF,TGTGCCAGCACAGGGGTGAGAGATCAGCCCCAGCATTTT
TRBV28,TRBD1,-,TRBJ2-7,CASSAGTGGYEQYF,TGTGCCAGCAGTGCCGGGACAGGGGGGTACGAGCAGTACTTC
TRBV12-5,TRBD1,-,TRBJ1-5,CASGPSPQGGCEGNQPQHF,TGTGCTAGTGGTCCCTCGCCGCAGGGGGGATGTGAGGGCAATCAGCCCCAGCATTTT
TRBV7-2,TRBD1,-,TRBJ2-5,CASINRGRVQETQYF,TGTGCCAGCATAAACAGGGGACGAGTCCAAGAGACCCAGTACTTC
TRBV5-4,TRBD2,once,TRBJ2-1,CASSLEAGGANEQFF,TGTGCCAGCAGCTTGGAAGCGGGGGGGGCAAATGAGCAGTTCTTC
TRBV10-3,TRBD1,-,TRBJ1-2,CASRPFTGDGVLGYTF,TGTGCCTCCAGGCCCTTTACAGGGGATGGGGTATTAGGCTACACCTTC
TRBV7-9,-,-,TRBJ2-7,CASRPGTGAYEQYF,TGTGCCAGCAGGCCCGGGACTGGCGCCTACGAGCAGTACTTC
TRBV5-1,-,-,TRBJ1-1,CASSLGTGLSTEAFF,TGCGCCAGCAGCTTGGGTACAGGGCTCAGCACTGAAGCTTTCTTT
TRBV7-9,TRBD1,-,TRBJ1-6,CASSLDGTGNSPLHF,TGTGCCAGCAGCTTAGATGGGACAGGCAATTCACCCCTCCACTTT
TRBV27,-,-,TRBJ1-6,CASSLSRSYNSPLHF,TGTGCCAGCAGTTTATCGCGCTCCTATAATTCACCCCTCCACTTT
TRBV7-2,-,few,TRBJ2-7,CASSPGWEQYF,TGTGCCAGCAGCCCCGGGTGGGAGCAGTACTTC
TRBV10-2,TRBD2,-,TRBJ2-7,CASSAPGLAGGGTYEQYF,TGCGCCAGCAGCGCACCGGGACTAGCGGGGGGAGGAACCTACGAGCAGTACTTC
TRBV2,-,-,TRBJ2-2,CASSEVRGPTGELFF,TGTGCCAGCAGTGAGGTCCGCGGGCCCACCGGGGAGCTGTTTTTT
TRBV10-3,TRBD2,-,TRBJ2-1,CAFAASGNNEQFF,TGTGCCTTCGCGGCTAGCGGGAACAATGAGCAGTTCTTC
TRBV5-4,-,-,TRBJ2-5,CASSLGALGQQETQYF,TGTGCCAGCAGCTTGGGGGCACTGGGGCAGCAAGAGACCCAGTACTTC
TRBV2,-,few,TRBJ2-7,CASVRRGNYEQYF,TGTGCCAGCGTTCGCAGGGGAAACTACGAGCAGTACTTC
TRBV7-2,-,few,TRBJ1-2,CASSDRSGGYGYTF,TGTGCCAGCAGCGACAGGAGTGGGGGCTATGGCTACACCTTC
TRBV7-6,-,-,TRBJ2-5,CASSLEGGLSPQETQYF,TGTGCCAGCAGCTTAGAGGGGGGGCTCTCCCCCCAAGAGACCCAGTACTTC
TRBV7-9,-,-,TRBJ2-1,CASRTDTSYNEQFF,TGTGCCAGCAGGACAGATACGTCTTACAATGAGCAGTTCTTC